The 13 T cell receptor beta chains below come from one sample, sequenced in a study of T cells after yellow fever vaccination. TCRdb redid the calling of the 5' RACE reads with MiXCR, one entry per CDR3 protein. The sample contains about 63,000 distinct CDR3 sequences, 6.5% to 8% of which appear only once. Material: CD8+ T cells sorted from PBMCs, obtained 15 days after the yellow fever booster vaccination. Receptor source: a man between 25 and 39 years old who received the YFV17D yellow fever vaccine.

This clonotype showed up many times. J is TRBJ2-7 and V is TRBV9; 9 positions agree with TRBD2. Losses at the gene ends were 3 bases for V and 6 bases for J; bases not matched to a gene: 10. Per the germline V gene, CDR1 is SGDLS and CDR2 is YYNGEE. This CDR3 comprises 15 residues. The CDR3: CASSGTSAGYSEQYF. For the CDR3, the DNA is TGTGCCAGCAGCGGGACTAGCGCGGGATATAGCGAGCAGTACTTC.

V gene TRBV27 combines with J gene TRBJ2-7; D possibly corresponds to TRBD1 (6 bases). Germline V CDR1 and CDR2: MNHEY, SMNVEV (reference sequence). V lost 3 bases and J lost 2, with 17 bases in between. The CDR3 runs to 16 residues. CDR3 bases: TGTGCCAGCAGTTTCCTACGGACAGAGCAAGCCTACGAGCAGTACTTC. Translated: CASSFLRTEQAYEQYF.

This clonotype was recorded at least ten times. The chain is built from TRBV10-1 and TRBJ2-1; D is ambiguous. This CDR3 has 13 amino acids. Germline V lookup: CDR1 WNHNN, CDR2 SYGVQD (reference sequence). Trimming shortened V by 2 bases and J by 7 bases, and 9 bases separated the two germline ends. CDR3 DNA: TGCGCCAGCAGTGAGGCTTCGTGGAATGAGCAGTTCTTC. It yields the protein CASSEASWNEQFF.

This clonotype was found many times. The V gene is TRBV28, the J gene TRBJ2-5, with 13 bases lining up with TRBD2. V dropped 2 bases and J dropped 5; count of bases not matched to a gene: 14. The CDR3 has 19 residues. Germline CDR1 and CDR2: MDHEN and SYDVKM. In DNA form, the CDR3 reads TGTGCCAGCAGTTTAGACCCCCCTGGACTAGCGGGAGTTCGGGAGACCCAGTACTTC. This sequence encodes CASSLDPPGLAGVRETQYF. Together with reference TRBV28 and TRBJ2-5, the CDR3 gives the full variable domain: DVKVTQSSRYLVKRTGEKVFLECVQDMDHENMFWYRQDPGLGLRLIYFSYDVKMKEKGDIPEGYSVSREKKERFSLILESASTNQTSMYLCASSLDPPGLAGVRETQYFGPGTRLLVL.

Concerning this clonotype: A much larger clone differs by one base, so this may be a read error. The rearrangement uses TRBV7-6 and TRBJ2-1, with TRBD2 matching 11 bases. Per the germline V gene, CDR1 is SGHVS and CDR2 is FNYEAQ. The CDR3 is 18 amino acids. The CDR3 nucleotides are TGTGCCTGCAGCTCAAACACCTGGAGACTAGCGGGGAGTATGGGGCAGTTCTTC. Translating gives CACSSNTWRLAGSMGQFF.

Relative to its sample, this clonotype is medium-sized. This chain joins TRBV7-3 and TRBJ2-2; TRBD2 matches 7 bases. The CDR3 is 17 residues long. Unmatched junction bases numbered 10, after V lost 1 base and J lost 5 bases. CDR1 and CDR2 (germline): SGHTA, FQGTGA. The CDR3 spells CASSLMAGDLATGELFF. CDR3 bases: TGTGCCAGCAGCTTAATGGCGGGAGATCTGGCTACCGGGGAGCTGTTTTTT.

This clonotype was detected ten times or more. The CDR3 nucleotides read TGTGCCAGCAGTGAATATGGACTCACCCCATCAAGCGAGCAGTTCTTC. Amino acid sequence: CASSEYGLTPSSEQFF. This chain joins TRBV25-1 and TRBJ2-1, with D perhaps matching TRBD2 (5 bases). CDR3 length: 16 amino acids. Germline loops: CDR1 MGHDK, CDR2 SYGVNS. The V end was cut by 0 bases, the J end by 10 bases, with 19 bases between.

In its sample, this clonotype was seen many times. The CDR3 loop reads CASSVGSLNEQFF. The CDR3 DNA is TGTGCCAGCAGCGTAGGAAGCCTCAATGAGCAGTTCTTC. The rearrangement links TRBV9 to TRBJ2-1; D unresolved. V was cut by 0 bases and J by 6 bases, with 7 bases left in between. CDR1 and CDR2 (germline): SGDLS, YYNGEE. The CDR3 has 13 residues.

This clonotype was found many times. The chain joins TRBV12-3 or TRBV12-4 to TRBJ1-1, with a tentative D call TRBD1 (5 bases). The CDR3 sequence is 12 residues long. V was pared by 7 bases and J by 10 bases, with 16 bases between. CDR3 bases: TGTGCCAGCACCCCCGGACACGCATCAGCTTTCTTT. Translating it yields CASTPGHASAFF.

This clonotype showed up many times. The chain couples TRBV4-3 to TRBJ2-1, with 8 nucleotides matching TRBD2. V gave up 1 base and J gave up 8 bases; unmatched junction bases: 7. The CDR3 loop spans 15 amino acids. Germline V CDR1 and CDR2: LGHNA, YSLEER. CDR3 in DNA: TGCGCCAGCAGCCAAGTAAGGTTAGCGGGGCATGAGCAGTTCTTC. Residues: CASSQVRLAGHEQFF.

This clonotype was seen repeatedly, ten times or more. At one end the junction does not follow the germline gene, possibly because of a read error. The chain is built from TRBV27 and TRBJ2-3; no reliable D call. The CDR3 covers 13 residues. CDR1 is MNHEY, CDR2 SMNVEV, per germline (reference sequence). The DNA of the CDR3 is TGTGCCAGTAGTTCTCGGGGCACAGATACGCAGTATTTT. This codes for CASSSRGTDTQYF.

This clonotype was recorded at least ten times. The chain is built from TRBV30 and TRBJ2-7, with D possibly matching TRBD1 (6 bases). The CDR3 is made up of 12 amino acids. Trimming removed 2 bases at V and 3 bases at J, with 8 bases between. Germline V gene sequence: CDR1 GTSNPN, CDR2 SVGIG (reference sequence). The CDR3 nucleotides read TGTGCCTGGAGTTCACAGGGCTACGAGCAGTACTTC. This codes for CAWSSQGYEQYF. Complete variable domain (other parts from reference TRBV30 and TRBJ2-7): SQTIHQWPATLVQPVGSPLSLECTVEGTSNPNLYWYRQAAGRGLQLLFYSVGIGQISSEVPQNLSASRPQDRQFILSSKKLLLSDSGFYLCAWSSQGYEQYFGPGTRLTVT.

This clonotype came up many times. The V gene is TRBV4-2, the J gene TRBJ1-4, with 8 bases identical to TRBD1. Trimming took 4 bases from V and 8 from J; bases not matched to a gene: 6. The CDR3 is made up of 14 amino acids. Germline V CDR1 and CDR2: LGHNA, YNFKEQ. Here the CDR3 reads CASSPQGAGEKLFF. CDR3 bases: TGTGCCAGCAGCCCGCAGGGGGCCGGCGAAAAACTGTTTTTT.